The clone carrying this TCR beta chain showed up just a few times. Its antigen is currently unknown. The V end was cut by 4 bases, the J end by 7 bases, with 14 bases between. The CDR3 loop spans 12 amino acids. Germline values: CDR1 SQVTM, CDR2 ANQGSEA. A second about 7 to 12 cycle PCR used barcoded and J-beta primers. Every single cDNA molecule received a tag from a template-switch adaptor with 12 random nucleotides. MiXCR, run by TCRdb on the 5' RACE reads, gives a single entry per CDR3 protein. This table holds hundreds of thousands of distinct CDR3 sequences, around 20% found once. The sample belongs to a study of blood T cells in healthy people across ages. General study points: It was not possible, with unsorted PBMCs, to conclusively compare naive and antigen-experienced cells.

Source material: blood. The chain carries TRBV29-1 and TRBJ2-7, with D perhaps matching TRBD1 (5 bases). The TCR originated in a man in his 70s in good health. CDR3 sequence (DNA): TGCAGCGTTGGTCAAGGGGTTAGAGAGCAGTACTTC. Translating it yields CSVGQGVREQYF.